This T cell receptor beta chain was sequenced during a study of tissue T cells after allogeneic stem cell transplantation. Whole-study results and caveats: Anatomically similar tissues had similar TCR repertoires within each patient.

Profiling relied on immunoSEQ multiplex PCR, and the TCRdb table lists in-frame clones only, not all of them. The top ten hold around 16% of the sample, which has approximately 4,500 clones, 35% to 50% seen once. Germline loops: CDR1 SGHLS, CDR2 HYDKME. CDR3 size: 14 residues. With 0 bases clipped from V and 6 bases from J, the junction kept 3 bases outside the gene matches. Described time point: mouse harvest day 14 after allogeneic transplant. Tail vein injection delivered 10^7 T-cell-depleted bone marrow cells and 10^6 splenic CD5+ T cells. This mouse GVHD model was MHC-mismatched B6 to BALB/c, profiled day 7 or 14. A remark on this clone: Its antigen is unknown. The gene symbols are mouse symbols. The DNA ends 1 residue before the CDR3 does, and the rest of the CDR3 is filled in from the germline J gene.

Sequencing was performed on gut tissue. V gene TRBV12-2 combines with J gene TRBJ2-7, with 11 positions matching TRBD2. The source is a female BALB/c mouse given C57BL/6 T cells with graft-versus-host disease after an allogeneic hematopoietic cell transplant. The CDR3 is CASSLGDWGFEQYF. The covered CDR3 bases are TGTGCCAGCTCTCTCGGGGACTGGGGGTTTGAACAGTAC.